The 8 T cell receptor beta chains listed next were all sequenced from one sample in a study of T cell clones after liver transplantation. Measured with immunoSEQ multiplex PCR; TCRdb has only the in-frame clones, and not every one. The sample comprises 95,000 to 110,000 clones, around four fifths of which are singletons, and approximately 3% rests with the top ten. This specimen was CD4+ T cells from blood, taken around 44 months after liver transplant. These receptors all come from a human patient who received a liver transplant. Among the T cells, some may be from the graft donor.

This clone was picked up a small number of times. The CDR3 sequence: CASSAGTRALYEQYF. The CDR3 DNA reads as TGTGCCAGCAGTGCCGGGACTAGGGCCCTCTACGAGCAGTACTTC. This chain uses TRBV6-6 with TRBJ2-7; 8 bases are a match to TRBD2. In germline, CDR1 is MNHNY, CDR2 SVGAGI (reference sequence). The CDR3 length is 15 residues. With V trimmed by 5 bases and J by 3 bases, 9 bases remained unmatched.

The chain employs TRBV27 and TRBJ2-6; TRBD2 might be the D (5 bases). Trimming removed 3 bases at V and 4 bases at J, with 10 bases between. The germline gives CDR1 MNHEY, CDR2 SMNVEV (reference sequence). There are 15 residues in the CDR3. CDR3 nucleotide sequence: TGTGCCAGCAGTTTCACCGGGGTGGGGGCCAACGTCCTGACTTTC. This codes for CASSFTGVGANVLTF.

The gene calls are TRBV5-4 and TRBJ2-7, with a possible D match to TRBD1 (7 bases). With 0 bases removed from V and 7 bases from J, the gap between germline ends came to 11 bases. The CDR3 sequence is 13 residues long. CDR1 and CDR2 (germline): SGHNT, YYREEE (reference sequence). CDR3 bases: TGTGCCAGCAGCTTGGCAGGGGGGCTGGAGCAGTACTTC. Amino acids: CASSLAGGLEQYF.

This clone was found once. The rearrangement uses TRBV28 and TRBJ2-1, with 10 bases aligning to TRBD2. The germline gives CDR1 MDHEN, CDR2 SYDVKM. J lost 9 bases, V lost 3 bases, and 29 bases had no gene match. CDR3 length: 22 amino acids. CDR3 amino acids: CASSLALGGAEKREGRSGEQFF. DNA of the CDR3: TGTGCCAGCAGTTTGGCCCTAGGAGGGGCGGAAAAGCGGGAGGGCCGGTCGGGTGAGCAGTTCTTC.

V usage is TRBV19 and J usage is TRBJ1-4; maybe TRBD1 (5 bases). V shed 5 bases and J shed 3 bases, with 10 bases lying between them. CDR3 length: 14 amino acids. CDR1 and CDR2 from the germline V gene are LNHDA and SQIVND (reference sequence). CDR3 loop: CASSDGASNEKLFF. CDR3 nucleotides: TGTGCCAGTAGTGACGGGGCTTCTAATGAAAAACTGTTTTTT.

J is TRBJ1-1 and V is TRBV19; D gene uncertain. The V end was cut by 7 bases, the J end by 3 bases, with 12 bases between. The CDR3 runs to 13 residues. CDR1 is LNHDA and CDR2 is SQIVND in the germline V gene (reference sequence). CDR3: CASNKVSYTEAFF. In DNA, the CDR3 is TGTGCCAGTAATAAGGTGTCGTACACTGAAGCTTTCTTT.

CDR3 DNA sequence: TGTGCCAGCAGTTACAACTGGAGATCAAACACTGAAGCTTTCTTT. Amino acid sequence: CASSYNWRSNTEAFF. The chain has TRBV6-5 and TRBJ1-1; no firm D call. The CDR3 has 15 amino acids. The V gene lost 2 bases and the J gene lost 2 bases, with 12 bases spanning the gap. CDR1 is MNHEY, CDR2 SVGAGI, per germline.

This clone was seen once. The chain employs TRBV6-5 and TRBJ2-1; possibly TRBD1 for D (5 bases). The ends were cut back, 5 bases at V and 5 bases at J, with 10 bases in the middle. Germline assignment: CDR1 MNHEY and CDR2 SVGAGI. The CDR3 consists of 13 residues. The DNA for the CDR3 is TGTGCCAGCAGTGAACGACAGAACAATGAGCAGTTCTTC. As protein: CASSERQNNEQFF.